The clone carrying this T cell receptor beta chain was counted a few times. V lost 5 bases, J lost 4 bases, and 4 bases stayed unmatched. CDR3 length: 16 residues. Germline loops: CDR1 MNHEY, CDR2 SVGEGT. TCRdb reprocessed the 5' RACE reads with MiXCR, giving one entry per CDR3 protein. The sample yields tens of thousands of distinct CDR3 sequences, more than 15% seen once. This record belongs to a study of early T cells in non-severe SARS-CoV-2 infection. The starting material was whole blood, obtained at baseline. The chain is built from TRBV6-2 or TRBV6-3 and TRBJ2-2; 13 bases line up with TRBD2. This TCR was recovered from an adult who was a healthcare worker with PCR-confirmed SARS-CoV-2 infection or an uninfected control (not recorded which). The CDR3 loop reads CASSIRTSGSTGELFF. CDR3 bases: TGTGCCAGCAGTATCCGGACTAGCGGGAGCACCGGGGAGCTGTTTTTT.